The clone carrying this T cell receptor (beta chain) was picked up one time. The sample comes from a study of blood T cell repertoires in COVID-19. The CDR3 extends over 13 amino acids. The J segment lost 1 base and the V segment lost 6 bases, leaving 2 bases of the junction unmatched. The germline CDR1 and CDR2 sequences are MNHNY and SVGAGI (reference sequence). Enrolment of Seattle patients took place during active infection, and they were followed longitudinally. Authors' data handling: Reference gene primer amplification yielded estimated nucleated cell counts. Sequencing used immunoSEQ multiplex PCR; TCRdb keeps in-frame clones, though not all of them. Clone size and V and J calls were adopted from that table, with D and trimming inferred from the DNA. The table records about 76,000 clones, 75% to 85% of them present only once.

The material sequenced was peripheral blood. This TCR was recovered from a man aged 45-65 years with COVID-19, enrolled during active disease. The genes are TRBV6-6 and TRBJ2-5; 7 nucleotides align to TRBD2. CDR3 region: CASRTSLQETQYF. The DNA of the CDR3 is TGTGCCAGCAGGACTAGCCTCCAAGAGACCCAGTACTTC.